These T cell receptor beta chains were read from a single sample in a study of blood T cell repertoires in COVID-19. Assay used: immunoSEQ multiplex PCR; TCRdb lists only in-frame clones, some missing. The sample consists of fewer than 55,000 clones, 65% to 85% of them appearing once. Sequencing was done on a sample of peripheral blood. These receptors originate from a woman aged 80 or over with COVID-19, enrolled during active disease. Each CDR3 is given with its conserved first and last residue. Each record gives: V gene, D gene, J gene, clone size, CDR3 DNA, CDR3 protein. The D gene is left open where the match is weak. Clone size is shown for a subset of rows, as once, few, many or a class of expanded clone.

v_gene: TRBV12-3/TRBV12-4
d_gene: .
j_gene: TRBJ2-1
abundance: .
CDR3nt: TGTGCCAGCAGTTTAAAAGAGGACACTGAGCAGTTCTTC
CDR3aa: CASSLKEDTEQFF

v_gene: TRBV7-2
d_gene: .
j_gene: TRBJ2-1
abundance: .
CDR3nt: TGTGCCAGCAGCCCCCAAACGGTCCGCACCTACAATGAGCAGTTCTTC
CDR3aa: CASSPQTVRTYNEQFF

v_gene: TRBV7-9
d_gene: .
j_gene: TRBJ2-1
abundance: .
CDR3nt: TGTGCCAGCAGCTTAGGGGGCTATGAGCAGTTCTTC
CDR3aa: CASSLGGYEQFF

v_gene: TRBV7-9
d_gene: TRBD1
j_gene: TRBJ1-1
abundance: .
CDR3nt: TGTGCCAGCAGCCGGACAGGGGCGAACACTGAAGCTTTCTTT
CDR3aa: CASSRTGANTEAFF

v_gene: TRBV6-1
d_gene: .
j_gene: TRBJ1-1
abundance: .
CDR3nt: TGTGCCAGCAGTCCGATCGACAGCATGAACACTGAAGCTTTCTTT
CDR3aa: CASSPIDSMNTEAFF

v_gene: TRBV5-4
d_gene: .
j_gene: TRBJ2-7
abundance: many
CDR3nt: TGTGCCAGCAGCCCGTGGGCGCTAGCTGGTGTGGGGGAGCAGTACTTC
CDR3aa: CASSPWALAGVGEQYF

v_gene: TRBV6-5
d_gene: .
j_gene: TRBJ1-2
abundance: once
CDR3nt: TGTGCCAGCATGAGGTATTCCGGTAACTATGGCTACACCTTC
CDR3aa: CASMRYSGNYGYTF

v_gene: TRBV7-9
d_gene: TRBD1
j_gene: TRBJ2-5
abundance: .
CDR3nt: TGTGCCAGCAGCTTGGGGACAGTCCTACAAGAGACCCAGTACTTC
CDR3aa: CASSLGTVLQETQYF

v_gene: TRBV6-6
d_gene: .
j_gene: TRBJ2-2
abundance: .
CDR3nt: TGTGCCAGCGGGCATGAGAACACCGGGGAGCTGTTTTTT
CDR3aa: CASGHENTGELFF

v_gene: TRBV24-1
d_gene: .
j_gene: TRBJ2-4
abundance: .
CDR3nt: TGTGCCACCAGCGCCCGGGGGGCAGAGGGGATTCAGTACTTC
CDR3aa: CATSARGAEGIQYF

v_gene: TRBV7-9
d_gene: TRBD2
j_gene: TRBJ2-4
abundance: .
CDR3nt: TGTGCCAGCAGCCCTGCCCACGTAGCGGGAGGGCTAAACATTCAGTACTTC
CDR3aa: CASSPAHVAGGLNIQYF

v_gene: TRBV2
d_gene: .
j_gene: TRBJ2-5
abundance: once
CDR3nt: TGTGCCAGCAGTGAACACTTAGTCCAAGAGACCCAGTACTTC
CDR3aa: CASSEHLVQETQYF

v_gene: TRBV27
d_gene: TRBD1
j_gene: TRBJ1-1
abundance: .
CDR3nt: TGTGCCAGCAGTTTAAAGGGGGCGGGGATGTGGACTGAAGCTTTCTTT
CDR3aa: CASSLKGAGMWTEAFF

v_gene: TRBV5-6
d_gene: TRBD2
j_gene: TRBJ2-7
abundance: .
CDR3nt: TGTGCCAGCAGCTTACTAGCGGGAAAGGCCCACGAGCAGTACTTC
CDR3aa: CASSLLAGKAHEQYF

v_gene: TRBV4-2
d_gene: TRBD2
j_gene: TRBJ2-1
abundance: .
CDR3nt: TGTGCCAGCACCGCGGGGGGAGAGGGATCCTACAATGAGCAGTTCTTC
CDR3aa: CASTAGGEGSYNEQFF

v_gene: TRBV29-1
d_gene: TRBD1
j_gene: TRBJ1-1
abundance: .
CDR3nt: TGCAGCGTTGGGACAGGAGCTAACACTGAAGCTTTCTTT
CDR3aa: CSVGTGANTEAFF

v_gene: TRBV6-2/TRBV6-3
d_gene: TRBD2
j_gene: TRBJ2-3
abundance: .
CDR3nt: TGTGCCAGCAGTTATCCCACTAGCGGGAAAAGGACTAGCACAGATACGCAGTATTTT
CDR3aa: CASSYPTSGKRTSTDTQYF

v_gene: TRBV19
d_gene: .
j_gene: TRBJ2-5
abundance: .
CDR3nt: TGTGCCAGTATGGCTAGGGGAGAGACCCAGTACTTC
CDR3aa: CASMARGETQYF

v_gene: TRBV18
d_gene: TRBD2
j_gene: TRBJ2-1
abundance: .
CDR3nt: TGTGCCAGCTCACCAGGCGGGAGCTCCTACAATGAGCAGTTCTTC
CDR3aa: CASSPGGSSYNEQFF

v_gene: TRBV2
d_gene: TRBD1
j_gene: TRBJ1-2
abundance: once
CDR3nt: TGTGCCAGCAGTGGTCTTGGGACAGGGGACTACTATGGCTACACCTTC
CDR3aa: CASSGLGTGDYYGYTF

v_gene: TRBV19
d_gene: TRBD1
j_gene: TRBJ2-7
abundance: .
CDR3nt: TGTGCCAGTAGTATATCCTCGACAGGGTCCTACGAGCAGTACTTC
CDR3aa: CASSISSTGSYEQYF

v_gene: TRBV18
d_gene: TRBD1
j_gene: TRBJ1-1
abundance: .
CDR3nt: TGTGCCAGCTCACCGCGGACAGGGAACACTGAAGCTTTCTTT
CDR3aa: CASSPRTGNTEAFF